Presented here are 17 T cell receptor beta chains from one specimen sequenced in a study of OX40 agonist ivuxolimab in advanced cancers. Generated by immunoSEQ multiplex PCR, the TCRdb table keeps only in-frame clones and is missing some. Altogether around 70,000 clones are present, roughly 92% being singletons, with the ten largest covering under 10%. The specimen was CD4+ or CD8+ T cells sorted from blood, collected in a trial of the OX40 agonist ivuxolimab. The receptors shown here come from an adult with an advanced solid tumor such as melanoma, head and neck, liver or kidney cancer.

The chain uses TRBV25-1 and TRBJ1-2; D is perhaps TRBD1 (5 bases). This CDR3 is built from 16 residues. In germline, CDR1 is MGHDK, CDR2 SYGVNS. Trimming took off 5 bases at V and 6 bases at J, with 22 bases between the two ends. CDR3 sequence: CASSITVGGSLDGYTF. The CDR3 DNA reads TGTGCCAGCAGTATCACAGTTGGGGGATCTCTAGATGGCTACACCTTC.

V gene TRBV7-9 combines with J gene TRBJ2-1; no clear D gene. This CDR3 spans 12 amino acids. CDR1 and CDR2 (germline): SEHNR, FQNEAQ (reference sequence). The V and J ends lost 2 bases and 10 bases respectively, with 9 bases between them. Written as DNA, the CDR3 is TGTGCCAGCAGCTTATCGGTCCCCGAGCAGTTCTTC. It encodes CASSLSVPEQFF.

In its sample, this clone was seen a few times. This chain uses TRBV7-9 with TRBJ2-1; D remains ambiguous. The CDR3 has 14 amino acids. Between the trimmed V and J ends, which lost 4 bases and 6 bases, there was a span of 13 bases. Germline lookup yields CDR1 SEHNR and CDR2 FQNEAQ (reference sequence). DNA of the CDR3: TGTGCCAGCAGCTCCCCCGGTGGGTCCAATGAGCAGTTCTTC. As protein: CASSSPGGSNEQFF.

The rearrangement links TRBV27 to TRBJ2-7; TRBD1 is a possible D gene (6 bases). The CDR3 has 11 amino acids. Germline CDR1 and CDR2: MNHEY and SMNVEV (reference sequence). Trimming cost V 6 bases and J 6 bases, with 9 bases left between them. Written as DNA, the CDR3 is TGTGCCAGCAGGGCAGGGGTCGAGCAGTACTTC. It yields the protein CASRAGVEQYF.

A single count supports this clone. V gene TRBV5-1 combines with J gene TRBJ1-1; D is ambiguous. The length of the CDR3 is 15 residues. V was trimmed by 0 bases and J by 1 base, leaving 10 bases between them. Germline lookup yields CDR1 SGHRS and CDR2 YFSETQ. The CDR3 coding sequence is TGCGCCAGCAGCTTGGGAACCCCCGGGAACACTGAAGCTTTCTTT. This gives the protein CASSLGTPGNTEAFF.

The gene calls are TRBV4-3 and TRBJ1-3, with D unresolved. Trimming took 0 bases from V and 0 from J, leaving 12 bases between them. The CDR3 is made up of 17 amino acids. Germline V gene lookup returns CDR1 LGHNA and CDR2 YSLEER. For the CDR3, the DNA is TGCGCCAGCAGCCAAGATCCCGCAAGGAGCTCTGGAAACACCATATATTTT. Amino acid sequence: CASSQDPARSSGNTIYF.

The rearrangement links TRBV15 to TRBJ2-3; TRBD2 might be the D (6 bases). V shed 8 bases and J shed 3 bases, with 18 bases lying between them. The CDR3 covers 15 residues. Germline V CDR1 and CDR2: LNHNV, YYDKDF (reference sequence). CDR3 protein: CATADTSISTDTQYF. DNA for the CDR3: TGTGCCACCGCCGATACTAGCATTTCGACAGATACGCAGTATTTT.

The chain combines TRBV10-2 with TRBJ1-6, with D possibly matching TRBD1 (5 bases). The CDR3 has 15 residues. V lost 0 bases and J 7 bases, leaving 10 bases between the germline ends. CDR1 is WSHSY and CDR2 is SAAADI in the germline V gene. CDR3 DNA sequence: TGCGCCAGCAGTGAGTCGGGAAAGGGGAATTCACCCCTCCACTTT. Translated: CASSESGKGNSPLHF.

The chain recombines TRBV9 with TRBJ2-7; D is uncertain. The V and J ends lost 0 bases and 5 bases respectively, with 12 bases between them. Looked up from germline, CDR1 is SGDLS and CDR2 is YYNGEE. This CDR3 has 14 amino acids. Here the CDR3 DNA reads TGTGCCAGCAGCGTAGCCTCATTGGGGAACGAGCAGTACTTC. Residues: CASSVASLGNEQYF. The full variable domain, in which reference TRBV9 and TRBJ2-7 provide the parts outside the CDR3, is DSGVTQTPKHLITATGQRVTLRCSPRSGDLSVYWYQQSLDQGLQFLIQYYNGEERAKGNILERFSAQQFPDLHSELNLSSLELGDSALYFCASSVASLGNEQYFGPGTRLTVT.

V usage is TRBV5-8 and J usage is TRBJ1-5; D is ambiguous. The V end was cut by 0 bases, the J end by 1 base, with 11 bases between. Germline loops: CDR1 SGHTS, CDR2 YDEGEE. This CDR3 has 16 residues. The chain's CDR3 is CASSLARLDSNQPQHF. CDR3 coding DNA: TGTGCCAGCAGCTTGGCCCGTCTGGACAGCAATCAGCCCCAGCATTTT.

The rearrangement joins TRBV12-5 to TRBJ1-6, with D possibly matching TRBD1 (6 bases). CDR1 and CDR2 from the germline V gene are LGHNT and FRNRAP. This CDR3 has 15 amino acids. The V and J ends lost 8 bases and 0 bases respectively, with 11 bases between them. Here the CDR3 reads CASKTGSSYNSPLHF. CDR3 nucleotide sequence: TGTGCTAGTAAGACAGGAAGCTCCTATAATTCACCCCTCCACTTT.

J is TRBJ1-5 and V is TRBV6-1, with 8 bases lining up with TRBD1. The CDR3 length is 15 residues. The germline V gene has CDR1 MNHNS and CDR2 SASEGT. Germline trimming cut 8 bases from V and 9 bases from J; bases unmatched to any gene: 15. The CDR3 is CASVVPGQVIAPQHF. CDR3 sequence (DNA): TGTGCCAGCGTCGTGCCGGGACAGGTTATTGCGCCCCAGCATTTT.

The chain employs TRBV7-6 and TRBJ2-7; 10 nucleotides match TRBD2. V was pared by 1 base and J by 6 bases, with 6 bases of the junction left unmatched. Germline CDR1 is SGHVS and CDR2 is FNYEAQ. The CDR3 contains 15 residues. The CDR3 loop is CASSLEASGGLEQYF. CDR3 nucleotides: TGTGCCAGCAGCTTAGAGGCTAGCGGGGGTCTCGAGCAGTACTTC.

This clone appeared once. J is TRBJ2-7 and V is TRBV4-3; 9 nucleotides align to TRBD1. Germline CDR1 and CDR2: LGHNA and YSLEER. Losses at the gene ends were 3 bases for V and 5 bases for J; bases not matched to a gene: 5. The CDR3 is made up of 14 amino acids. This CDR3 is CASSQGTGLNEQYF. The CDR3 bases are TGCGCCAGCAGCCAGGGGACAGGGCTAAACGAGCAGTACTTC.

This clone was detected only a few times. This chain connects TRBV6-1 to TRBJ1-2; D unresolved. CDR1 is MNHNS and CDR2 is SASEGT in the germline V gene. V lost 3 bases to trimming and J lost 0 bases, with 5 bases between them. This CDR3 is built from 13 residues. CDR3 sequence reads: CASSEDANYGYTF. CDR3 nucleotide sequence: TGTGCCAGCAGTGAGGATGCTAACTATGGCTACACCTTC.

This chain joins TRBV7-9 and TRBJ2-5, with D uncertain. The CDR3 covers 17 residues. Germline CDR1 SEHNR, CDR2 FQNEAQ (reference sequence). The V end lost 5 bases, the J end lost 0 bases, and 19 bases lay between the germline ends. This CDR3 reads CASSTTTSGPYQETQYF. CDR3 nucleotides: TGTGCCAGCAGCACCACGACCTCCGGGCCGTACCAAGAGACCCAGTACTTC. The entire variable domain, with the rest obtained from reference TRBV7-9 and TRBJ2-5, is as follows: DTGVSQNPRHKITKRGQNVTFRCDPISEHNRLYWYRQTLGQGPEFLTYFQNEAQLEKSRLLSDRFSAERPKGSFSTLEIQRTEQGDSAMYLCASSTTTSGPYQETQYFGPGTRLLVL.

The chain employs TRBV18 and TRBJ2-1; D could derive from TRBD1 or TRBD2 (6 bases each). The CDR3 sequence is 14 residues long. Trimming took 6 bases from V and 3 from J, leaving 12 bases between them. Germline CDR1 is KGHSH and CDR2 is LQKENI. CDR3 protein: CASSGGDNYNEQFF. The CDR3 DNA follows: TGTGCCAGCTCCGGCGGGGACAACTACAATGAGCAGTTCTTC.